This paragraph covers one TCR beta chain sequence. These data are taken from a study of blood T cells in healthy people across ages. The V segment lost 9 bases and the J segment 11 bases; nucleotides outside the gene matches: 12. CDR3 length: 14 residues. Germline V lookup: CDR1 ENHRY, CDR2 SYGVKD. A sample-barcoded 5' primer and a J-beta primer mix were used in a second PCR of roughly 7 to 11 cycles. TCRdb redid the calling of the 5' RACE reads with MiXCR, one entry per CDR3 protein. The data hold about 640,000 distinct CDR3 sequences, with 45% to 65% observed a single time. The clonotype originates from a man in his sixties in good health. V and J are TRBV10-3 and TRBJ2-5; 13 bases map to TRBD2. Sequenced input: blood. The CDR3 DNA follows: TGTGCCATACGGACTAGCGGGGGCCGGAATGAGCAGTACTTC. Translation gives CAIRTSGGRNEQYF.